One and the same sample provided the 26 T cell receptor beta chains below, sequenced in a study of beta chain features in type 1 diabetes. The investigators reverse transcribed all of the isolated RNA, so they sequenced expressed TCRB transcripts. Generated by immunoSEQ multiplex PCR, the TCRdb table keeps only in-frame clones and is missing some. The sample has hundreds of thousands of clones; 14% are singletons. Sequences were obtained from naive CD4+ T cells from blood. The receptors were gathered from a man aged 25 to 40 in good health.

CDR3 in DNA: TGCGCCAGCAGTCAATCCGGGGGACTTTCTTATGATACGCAGTATTTT. This sequence encodes CASSQSGGLSYDTQYF. The chain recombines TRBV23-1 with TRBJ2-3; TRBD2 is a possible D gene (6 bases). TRBV23-1 is placed among ORFs of uncertain function. CDR3 length: 16 residues. Deletions cut 0 bases from V and 6 bases from J, with 16 bases between.

The V gene is TRBV29-1, the J gene TRBJ2-2; D is unresolved. V gave up 7 bases and J gave up 5 bases, with 14 bases separating them. The CDR3 loop spans 13 amino acids. Germline V lookup: CDR1 SQVTM, CDR2 ANQGSEA. The CDR3 protein is CSARTSVTGELFF. CDR3 DNA: TGCAGCGCCCGCACGAGTGTAACCGGGGAGCTGTTTTTT.

This chain links TRBV27 with TRBJ2-2, with a weak D call TRBD2 (6 bases). The CDR3 runs to 15 residues. V dropped 7 bases and J dropped 5 bases, with 17 bases sitting between them. Germline CDR1 reads MNHEY; CDR2 reads SMNVEV (reference sequence). CDR3: CASNPGGPLTGELFF. CDR3 in DNA: TGTGCCAGCAACCCCGGAGGGCCCCTGACCGGGGAGCTGTTTTTT.

The chain links TRBV7-2 to TRBJ1-6, with D possibly TRBD1 on 5 matching bases. V was pared by 3 bases and J by 10 bases, with 7 bases between. The CDR3 consists of 12 residues. Germline CDR1 SGHTA, CDR2 FQGNSA. CDR3 DNA: TGTGCCAGCAGCTTCAGGGCCTCACCCCTCCACTTT. Amino acids: CASSFRASPLHF.

This clone was observed a handful of times. The rearrangement links TRBV7-2 to TRBJ2-5; no clear D gene. This CDR3 contains 14 residues. Germline CDR1 is SGHTA and CDR2 is FQGNSA. V shed 5 bases and J shed 5 bases, with 15 bases lying between them. CDR3 residues: CASSPSGPQETQYF. As DNA, the CDR3 is TGTGCCAGCAGCCCCTCCGGGCCTCAGGAGACCCAGTACTTC.

V and J are TRBV25-1 and TRBJ2-1; 9 nucleotides match TRBD2. V shed 7 bases and J 9 bases; nucleotides not matched to a gene: 13. Germline values: CDR1 MGHDK, CDR2 SYGVNS. This CDR3 is 15 amino acids long. CDR3 sequence: CASIGAMAAGGEQFF. The CDR3 DNA follows: TGTGCCAGCATTGGAGCAATGGCAGCGGGGGGTGAGCAGTTCTTC.

J is TRBJ2-3 and V is TRBV14, with unresolved D. The CDR3 totals 14 residues. Germline CDR1 reads SGHDN; CDR2 reads FVKESK. Between the trimmed V and J ends, which lost 0 bases and 7 bases, there was a span of 11 bases. The CDR3 loop is CASSQDVATNTQYF. Here the CDR3 DNA reads TGTGCCAGCAGCCAAGACGTAGCTACAAATACGCAGTATTTT.

This chain links TRBV18 with TRBJ1-4; the D gene is possibly TRBD1 (5 bases). The CDR3 is made up of 14 amino acids. Looked up from germline, CDR1 is KGHSH and CDR2 is LQKENI. With 2 bases removed from V and 4 bases from J, the gap between germline ends came to 8 bases. CDR3 nucleotide sequence: TGTGCCAGCTCACCAAGAGACAGTAATGAAAAACTGTTTTTT. It specifies CASSPRDSNEKLFF.

In its sample, this clone was seen many times. This same CDR3 is encoded by further DNA sequences in the sample. This chain joins TRBV29-1 and TRBJ2-7, with D tentatively TRBD1 (6 bases). Germline V gene data show CDR1 as SQVTM and CDR2 as ANQGSEA. V was shortened by 4 bases and J by 2 bases, with 6 bases between the two germline ends. CDR3 length equals 11 residues. The chain's CDR3 is CSVAGAYEQYF. The CDR3 nucleotides are TGCAGCGTTGCAGGGGCCTACGAGCAGTACTTC.

The rearrangement uses TRBV7-8 and TRBJ1-5, with a weak D call TRBD1 (6 bases). CDR1 SGHVS and CDR2 FQNEAQ come from the germline V gene. This CDR3 contains 16 residues. V was shortened by 6 bases and J by 0 bases, with 15 bases between the two germline ends. The CDR3 sequence is CASSRRGVDSNQPQHF. The CDR3 nucleotides are TGTGCCAGCAGTAGAAGGGGGGTCGATAGCAATCAGCCCCAGCATTTT.

The chain employs TRBV29-1 and TRBJ1-1; D is ambiguous. The CDR3 runs to 11 residues. V shed 4 bases and J shed 8 bases, with 11 bases lying between them. Germline V gene sequence: CDR1 SQVTM, CDR2 ANQGSEA. For the CDR3, the DNA is TGCAGCGTTGGGCGGAGGGAGGAAGCTTTCTTT. This encodes CSVGRREEAFF.

The chain links TRBV7-7 to TRBJ2-5, with TRBD1 as a possible D gene (5 bases). Trimming left V 2 bases short and J 1 base short, with 8 bases between. Germline CDR1 is SSHAT and CDR2 is FNYEAQ (reference sequence). CDR3 length: 14 residues. The CDR3 sequence: CASSLFQGQETQYF. In nucleotides, the CDR3 is TGTGCCAGCAGCTTATTCCAGGGCCAAGAGACCCAGTACTTC.

This clone turned up a few times. The V and J genes are TRBV5-6 and TRBJ2-7; D possibly corresponds to TRBD1 (6 bases). Looked up from germline, CDR1 is SGHDT and CDR2 is YYEEEE. V dropped 8 bases and J dropped 2 bases, with 20 bases sitting between them. This CDR3 has 15 amino acids. CDR3 sequence (DNA): TGTGCCAGTTCCGGGACAACCACGCTCCCCTACGAGCAGTACGTC. Its protein product is CASSGTTTLPYEQYV.

The rearrangement links TRBV5-1 to TRBJ2-5; TRBD2 aligns across 7 bases. This CDR3 spans 15 amino acids. Unmatched junction bases numbered 5, after V lost 0 bases and J lost 3 bases. Germline V CDR1 and CDR2: SGHRS, YFSETQ. The chain's CDR3 is CASSLDGTTEETQYF. The DNA for the CDR3 is TGCGCCAGCAGCTTGGATGGGACTACGGAAGAGACCCAGTACTTC.

The chain has TRBV2 and TRBJ1-1; D remains ambiguous. Between the trimmed V and J ends, which lost 7 bases and 0 bases, there was a span of 12 bases. The CDR3 loop spans 14 amino acids. The germline gives CDR1 SNHLY, CDR2 FYNNEI. The CDR3 reads CASTIGQVNTEAFF. CDR3 nucleotide sequence: TGTGCCAGCACAATCGGGCAGGTGAACACTGAAGCTTTCTTT.

The V gene is TRBV9, the J gene TRBJ2-5; D gene unclear. Germline CDR1 is SGDLS and CDR2 is YYNGEE. The CDR3 spans 14 residues. The ends were cut back, 0 bases at V and 5 bases at J, with 11 bases in the middle. CDR3 bases: TGTGCCAGCAGCGTAGAGATGCACGGGGAGACCCAGTACTTC. Translation: CASSVEMHGETQYF.

This clone showed up just a few times. The junction departs from germline at one end; a sequencing error may be responsible. DNA for the CDR3: TGCGCCAGCAGCCAAGAAGGGGGTTTGTTTTGGGGCCGCGGACAGGCGTTCTTC. Protein product: CASSQEGGLFWGRGQAFF. The V call is TRBV4-1, the J call TRBJ2-7; 7 bases fit TRBD1. This CDR3 spans 18 amino acids. Germline V gene lookup returns CDR1 MGHRA and CDR2 YSYEKL.

The CDR3 DNA reads as TGCGCCAGCAGCGCTCGGGTTGGAATCGCCTACAATGAGCAGTTCTTC. Translated, it gives CASSARVGIAYNEQFF. The rearrangement links TRBV5-1 to TRBJ2-1; D ambiguous. This CDR3 has 16 amino acids. Trimming removed 4 bases at V and 2 bases at J, with 16 bases between. Per the germline V gene, CDR1 is SGHRS and CDR2 is YFSETQ.

In this sample, this clone turned up a few times. V usage is TRBV29-1 and J usage is TRBJ2-1; D possibly corresponds to TRBD2 (5 bases). Germline CDR1 SQVTM, CDR2 ANQGSEA. V gave up 6 bases and J gave up 5 bases, with 20 bases separating them. The CDR3 extends over 15 amino acids. CDR3 DNA sequence: TGCAGCGTCTCCTCCTGGCGGACTGTGAACAATGAGCAGTTCTTC. As protein: CSVSSWRTVNNEQFF.

This clone appeared a few times. The chain employs TRBV4-3 and TRBJ2-1; D gene ambiguous. Trimming stripped 0 bases from V and 9 bases from J, with 12 bases between. The CDR3 consists of 14 residues. Germline V lookup: CDR1 LGHNA, CDR2 YSLEER. In DNA form, the CDR3 reads TGCGCCAGCAGCCAAGACTATGGGGTGGGTGAGCAGTTCTTC. This gives the protein CASSQDYGVGEQFF.

The rearrangement joins TRBV5-1 to TRBJ2-1, with D hard to call. Deletions cut 0 bases from V and 9 bases from J, with 4 bases between. CDR1 and CDR2 from the germline V gene are SGHRS and YFSETQ. This CDR3 has 11 amino acids. This CDR3 reads CASSLGSEQFF. The CDR3 coding sequence is TGCGCCAGCAGCTTGGGTAGTGAGCAGTTCTTC.

The chain has TRBV29-1 and TRBJ1-2; D remains unclear. The V and J ends lost 7 bases and 8 bases respectively, with 17 bases between them. The CDR3 covers 12 residues. The germline V gene has CDR1 SQVTM and CDR2 ANQGSEA. In DNA, the CDR3 is TGCAGCGCCCTACCGGGAACCACGGGCTACACCTTC. Encoded protein: CSALPGTTGYTF.

V usage is TRBV20-1 and J usage is TRBJ2-1; D is unclear. Trimming removed 1 base from V and 8 bases from J, with 6 bases in between. The CDR3 runs to 11 residues. Germline V gene lookup returns CDR1 DFQATT and CDR2 SNEGSKA (reference sequence). The DNA for the CDR3 is TGCAGTGCTAGAGCCAAATATGAGCAGTTCTTC. Protein sequence: CSARAKYEQFF.

This clone has just a few counts. J is TRBJ2-1 and V is TRBV18; D gene ambiguous. CDR1 and CDR2 from the germline V gene are KGHSH and LQKENI. CDR3 length: 14 amino acids. The V end was cut by 3 bases, the J end by 6 bases, with 12 bases between. CDR3 nucleotide sequence: TGTGCCAGCTCACCTAACAACGTAGGCAATGAGCAGTTCTTC. This sequence encodes CASSPNNVGNEQFF.

The chain links TRBV28 to TRBJ1-2; TRBD1 aligns across 8 bases. Germline V gene data show CDR1 as MDHEN and CDR2 as SYDVKM. V shed 10 bases and J 5 bases; nucleotides not matched to a gene: 6. The CDR3 has 12 amino acids. The chain's CDR3 is CATGTGVYGYTF. CDR3 bases: TGTGCCACCGGGACAGGAGTTTATGGCTACACCTTC.

This clone was seen a handful of times. The rearrangement uses TRBV19 and TRBJ2-2; no reliable D call. V lost 3 bases and J 3 bases, leaving 11 bases between the germline ends. The germline V gene encodes CDR1 LNHDA and CDR2 SQIVND (reference sequence). This CDR3 contains 15 residues. In DNA, the CDR3 is TGTGCCAGTAGTATCCCGTTGGGGTACACCGGGGAGCTGTTTTTT. Its translation: CASSIPLGYTGELFF.